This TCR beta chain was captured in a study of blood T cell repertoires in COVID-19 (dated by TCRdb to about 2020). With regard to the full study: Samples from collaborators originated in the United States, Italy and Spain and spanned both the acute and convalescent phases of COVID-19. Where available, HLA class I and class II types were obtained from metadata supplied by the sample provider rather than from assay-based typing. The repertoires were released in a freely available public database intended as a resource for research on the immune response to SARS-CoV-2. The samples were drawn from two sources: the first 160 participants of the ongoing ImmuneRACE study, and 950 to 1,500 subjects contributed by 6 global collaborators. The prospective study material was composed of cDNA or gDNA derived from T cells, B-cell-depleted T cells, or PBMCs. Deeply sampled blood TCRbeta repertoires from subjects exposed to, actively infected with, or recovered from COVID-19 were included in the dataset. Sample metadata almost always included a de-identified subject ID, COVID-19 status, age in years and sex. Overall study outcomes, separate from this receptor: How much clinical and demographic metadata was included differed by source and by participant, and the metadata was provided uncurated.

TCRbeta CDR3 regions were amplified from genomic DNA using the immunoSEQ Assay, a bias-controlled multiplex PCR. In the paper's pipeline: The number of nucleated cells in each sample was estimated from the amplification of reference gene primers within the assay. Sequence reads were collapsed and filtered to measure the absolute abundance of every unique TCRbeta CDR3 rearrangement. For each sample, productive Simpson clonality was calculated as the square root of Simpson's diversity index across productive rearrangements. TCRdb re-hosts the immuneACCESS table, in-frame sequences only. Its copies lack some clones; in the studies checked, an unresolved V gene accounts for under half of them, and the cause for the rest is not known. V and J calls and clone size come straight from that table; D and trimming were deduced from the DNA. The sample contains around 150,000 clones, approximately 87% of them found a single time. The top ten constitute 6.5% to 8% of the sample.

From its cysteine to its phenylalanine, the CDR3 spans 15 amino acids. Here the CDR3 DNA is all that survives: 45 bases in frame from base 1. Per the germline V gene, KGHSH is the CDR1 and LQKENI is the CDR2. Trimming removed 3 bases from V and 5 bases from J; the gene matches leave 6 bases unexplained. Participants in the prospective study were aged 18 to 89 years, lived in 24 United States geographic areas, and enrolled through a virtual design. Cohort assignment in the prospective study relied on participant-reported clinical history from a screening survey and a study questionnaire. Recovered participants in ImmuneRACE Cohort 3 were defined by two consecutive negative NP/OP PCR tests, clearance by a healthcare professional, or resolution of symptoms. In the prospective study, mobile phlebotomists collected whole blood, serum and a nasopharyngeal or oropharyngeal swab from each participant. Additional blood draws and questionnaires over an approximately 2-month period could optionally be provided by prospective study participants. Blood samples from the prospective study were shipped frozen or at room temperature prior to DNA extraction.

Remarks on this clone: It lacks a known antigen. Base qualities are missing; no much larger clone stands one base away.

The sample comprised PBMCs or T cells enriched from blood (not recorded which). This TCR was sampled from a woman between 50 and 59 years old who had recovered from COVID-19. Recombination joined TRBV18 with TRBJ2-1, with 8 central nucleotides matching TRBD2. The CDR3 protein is CASSPLAGTNNEQFF. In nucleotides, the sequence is TGTGCCAGCTCACCCTTAGCGGGGACAAACAATGAGCAGTTCTTC. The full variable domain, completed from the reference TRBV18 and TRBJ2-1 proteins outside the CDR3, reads NAGVMQNPRHLVRRRGQEARLRCSPMKGHSHVYWYRQLPEEGLKFMVYLQKENIIDESGMPKERFSAEFPKEGPSILRIQQVVRGDSAAYFCASSPLAGTNNEQFFGPGTRLTVL.